This T cell receptor beta chain comes out of a study of T cell changes during pregnancy in multiple sclerosis. This clone was detected once. Looked up from germline, CDR1 is SGDLS and CDR2 is YYNGEE. V gave up 3 bases and J gave up 4 bases, with 19 bases separating them. The CDR3 extends over 16 amino acids. Some clones are missing from TCRdb's copy, which holds only in-frame ones; the method was immunoSEQ multiplex PCR. The data hold roughly 49,000 clones, with 85% to 95% observed a single time. The V gene is TRBV9, the J gene TRBJ1-1; D unresolved. The sequence was collected from a female donor with multiple sclerosis, enrolled in a pregnancy study. The sequencing used CD8+ T cells from peripheral blood mononuclear cells, collected after pregnancy. The CDR3 nucleotides are TGTGCCAGCAGCGCCGCCGGTGGGGAGGTGGGCACTGAAGCTTTCTTT. Amino acid sequence: CASSAAGGEVGTEAFF.